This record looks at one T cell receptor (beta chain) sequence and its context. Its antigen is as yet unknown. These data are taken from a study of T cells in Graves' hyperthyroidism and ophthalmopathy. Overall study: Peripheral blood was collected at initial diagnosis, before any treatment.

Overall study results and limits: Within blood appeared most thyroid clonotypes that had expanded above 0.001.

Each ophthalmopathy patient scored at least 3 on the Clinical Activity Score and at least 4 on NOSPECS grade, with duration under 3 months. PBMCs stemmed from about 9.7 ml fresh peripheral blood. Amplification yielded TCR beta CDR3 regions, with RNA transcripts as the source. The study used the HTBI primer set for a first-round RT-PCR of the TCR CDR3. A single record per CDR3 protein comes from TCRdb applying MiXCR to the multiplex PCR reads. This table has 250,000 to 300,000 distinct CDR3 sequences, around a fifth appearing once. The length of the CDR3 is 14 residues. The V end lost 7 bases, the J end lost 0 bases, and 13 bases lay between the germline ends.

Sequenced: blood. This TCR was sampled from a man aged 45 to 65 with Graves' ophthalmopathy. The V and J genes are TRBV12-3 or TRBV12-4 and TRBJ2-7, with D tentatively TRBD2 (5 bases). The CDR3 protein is CASTSDYNSYEQYF. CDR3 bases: TGTGCCAGCACCTCAGACTACAACTCCTACGAGCAGTACTTC.